This note documents a single T cell receptor (beta chain) sequence. This clonotype was observed at least ten times. The antigen this receptor binds is unknown. The input lacks base qualities; no much larger clone sits a single base away. A patient counted as having stable Graves' hyperthyroidism if no progression to ophthalmopathy occurred over 18 months of follow-up. Hyperthyroidism patients were newly diagnosed, had a disease duration of under 2 months, and were aged 18 to 65 years. Any patient with an uncontrolled infection, another autoimmune disease, pregnancy or lactation was excluded. Diagnoses relied on clinical symptoms, serum thyroxine and TRAb, thyroid ultrasound and orbital computed tomography. Ficoll-Paque density gradient centrifugation was used to isolate PBMCs from approximately 10 ml of fresh peripheral blood. Total RNA was extracted with Trizol reagent, and quality was checked on an Agilent 2100 Bioanalyzer.

This sample was taken from a study of T cells in Graves' hyperthyroidism and ophthalmopathy (dated by TCRdb to between 2018 and 2021). In terms of the full investigation: Peripheral blood samples were taken at initial diagnosis, before any treatment was given. A discovery cohort of about 95 patients, approximately 45 with Graves' ophthalmopathy and about 58 with stable Graves' hyperthyroidism, was used to find distinguishing TCR V-J signatures. Prospective prediction of ophthalmopathy was tested in an independent validation cohort of some 19 hyperthyroidism patients and 17 patients who later progressed to ophthalmopathy. The roughly 100 discovery patients were randomly split 7:3 into training and test sets. In addition, the study compared T-cell repertoires in thyroid tissue and in blood from about six Graves' hyperthyroidism patients. After blood sampling, hyperthyroidism patients were treated with methimazole at a starting dose of 30 mg daily, and ophthalmopathy patients were treated with high-dose intravenous methylprednisolone. TCR Vbeta CDR3 sequencing of approximately 140 peripheral blood samples (roughly 43 ophthalmopathy, 75 hyperthyroidism and approximately 17 progressor patients) is reported in the paper.

From its cysteine to its phenylalanine, the CDR3 spans 17 amino acids. The kept DNA is CDR3 alone, 51 bases in frame from the first base. V lost 0 bases and J lost 3 bases, and the count of bases not matched to a germline gene is 10. The germline V gene encodes CDR1 GTSNPN and CDR2 SVGIG (reference sequence). Here is what the overall study found, with its caveats: No statistical method was used to set the sample size in advance, and investigators knew the group allocation. Ophthalmopathy was separated from stable hyperthyroidism by a 13 V-J signature model, with 85% to 90% sensitivity and roughly 81% specificity obtained in cross-validation and 80%/75% obtained in testing. Most expanded thyroid clonotypes (frequency above 0.001) were also detected in blood, a finding suggesting that blood repertoires may reflect thyroid immune responses. In validation, the model predicted progression to ophthalmopathy with 55% to 71% sensitivity and approximately 78% specificity, a median of approximately 6.7 months before onset.

The TCR beta CDR3 regions were amplified from RNA transcripts. A first-round RT-PCR of the TCR CDR3 used the HTBI primer set with the Qiagen OneStep RT-PCR kit. Libraries were constructed in a second round of multiplex PCR, after which size selection and purification were performed. Libraries were sequenced paired-end with 100 bp reads on an Illumina HiSeq2000. The paper's processing steps were these. SOAPnuke was used to process the raw data, throwing out any read that contained adapters or uncalled bases, had a mean Phred below 15, or lacked an exact constant-primer or identifier match. High-quality paired reads were merged with COPE v1.2.5, and unique nucleotide sequences were defined as clonotypes. MiTCR v1.1 was used to align clonotypes to the IMGT TRBV, TRBD and TRBJ reference segments. Analysis was restricted to V-J combinations with a frequency above 0.0001, which covered roughly 99% of repertoires. The TCS score was defined as F50 (clonal expansion) divided by E x V (chaos), with BLOSUM62-based TCRdist calculated between CDR3 peptides within each V-J. Welch's t-statistics and random forest reduced 500 to 650 V-J features to 10 to 15, which were used in a naive Bayes classifier (R e1071). The raw public reads went through TCRdb reprocessing: fastp at Q25, MiXCR clone calling, in-frame beta chains kept. When rows share a CDR3 protein, they turn into one entry using the most common DNA and genes. The V and J calls, along with clone size, are taken from TCRdb and not from the paper's own processing. The sample profile shows some 760,000 distinct CDR3 sequences; 12% to 15% of them were found once. The ten largest clones add up to approximately 10% of the sample.

The clonotype was recovered from a woman younger than 35 with Graves' hyperthyroidism. The sample taken for sequencing was blood. The sequence links TRBV30 to TRBJ2-3, with 9 central nucleotides matching TRBD1. The CDR3 corresponds to CAWSVIVGQGWTDTQYF. Read as DNA, the sequence is TGTGCCTGGAGTGTAATAGTAGGACAGGGGTGGACAGATACGCAGTATTTT.